This T cell receptor beta chain was captured by sequencing in a study of blood T cell repertoires in COVID-19. Looking at the study overall: Both acute and convalescent COVID-19 samples were obtained from the United States, Italy and Spain. Sample material is recorded as cDNA or gDNA derived from T cells, B-cell-depleted T cells, or PBMCs.

Trimming pared 1 base from V and 5 bases from J, leaving 14 bases between. Germline loops: CDR1 SGHDN, CDR2 FVKESK. This CDR3 comprises 15 residues. How the authors handled the data: For nucleated cells, counts were estimated from reference gene primer amplification. TCRdb's copy holds only in-frame clones and misses some; the assay was immunoSEQ multiplex PCR. The D gene and trimming were derived from the DNA, and the V and J assignments and clone size from that table. The sample yields about 130,000 clones, about 85% seen once. The sequenced material came from peripheral blood. The receptor was derived from a man aged 40-50 years with active or convalescent COVID-19. This chain joins TRBV14 and TRBJ2-5; weak D call: TRBD2 (6 bases). The chain's CDR3 is CASSQVRGAGETQYF. In DNA form, the CDR3 reads TGTGCCAGCAGCCAAGTTCGAGGGGCGGGGGAGACCCAGTACTTC.